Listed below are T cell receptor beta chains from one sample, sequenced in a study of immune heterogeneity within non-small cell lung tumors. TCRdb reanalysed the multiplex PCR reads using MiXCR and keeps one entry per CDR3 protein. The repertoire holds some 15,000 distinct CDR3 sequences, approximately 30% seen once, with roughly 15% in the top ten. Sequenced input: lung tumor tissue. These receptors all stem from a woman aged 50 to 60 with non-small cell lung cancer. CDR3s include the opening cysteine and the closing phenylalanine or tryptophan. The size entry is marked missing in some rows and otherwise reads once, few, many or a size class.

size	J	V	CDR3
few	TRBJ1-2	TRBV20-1	CSARDARGVGYTF
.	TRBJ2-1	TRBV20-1	CSARDFLESRYNEQFF
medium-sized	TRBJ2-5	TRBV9	CASSARGGQETQYF
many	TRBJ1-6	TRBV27	CASKDYNSPLHF
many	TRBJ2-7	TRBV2	CASKEGYEQYF
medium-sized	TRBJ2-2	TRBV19	CASTQRGLAGRNTGELFF
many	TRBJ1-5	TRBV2	CASSEVGSNQPQHF
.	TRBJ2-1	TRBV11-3	CASSLGRLGNEQFF
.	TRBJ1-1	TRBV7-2	CASSQDLGWEAFF
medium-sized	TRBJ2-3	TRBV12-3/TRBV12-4	CASSQGFGLDTQYF
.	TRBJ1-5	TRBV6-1	CASSEAWGRGSNQPQHF
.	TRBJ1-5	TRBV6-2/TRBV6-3	CASSYGQGGYQPQHF
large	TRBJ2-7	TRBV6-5	CASSYRADYEQYF
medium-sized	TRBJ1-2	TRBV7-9	CASRIAGNSQNYGYTF
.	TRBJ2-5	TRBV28	CASSFLAGGVGTQYF
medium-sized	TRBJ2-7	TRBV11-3	CASSARGSGQYF
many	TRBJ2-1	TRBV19	CASSFPSGGGEQFF
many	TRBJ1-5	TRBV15	CATSKGTNSNQPQHF
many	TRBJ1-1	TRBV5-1	CASSPAAARDLTEAFF
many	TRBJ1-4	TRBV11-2	CASSSRTGDNEKLFF
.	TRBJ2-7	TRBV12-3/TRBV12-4	CASSFGGSQDF
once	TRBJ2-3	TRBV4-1	CASSPPPGNGLSTDTQYF
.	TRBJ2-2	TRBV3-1	CASSQEARGTTGELFF
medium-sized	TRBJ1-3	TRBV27	CASSPSRASGNTIYF
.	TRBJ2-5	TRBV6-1	CASSAAPSARETQYF
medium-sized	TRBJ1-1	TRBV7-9	CASSLDVGTEAFF
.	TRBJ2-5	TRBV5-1	CASSFASGTRGETQYF
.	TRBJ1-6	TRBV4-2	CASSQDLGQGTSPLHF
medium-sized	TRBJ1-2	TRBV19	CASKGQNYGYTF
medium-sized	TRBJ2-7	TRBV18	CASSPLLPYEQYF
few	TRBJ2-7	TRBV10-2	CASSDGRQPSYEQYF
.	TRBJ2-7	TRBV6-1	CASSEIGGSSYEQYF
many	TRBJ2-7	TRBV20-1	CSANQIQRDPTYEQYF
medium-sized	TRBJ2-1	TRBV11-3	CASSLGRGFSYNEQFF
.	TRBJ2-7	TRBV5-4	CANRGGLAGTYEQYF
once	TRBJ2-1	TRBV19	CASSIDTSGWSYNEQFF